This is a list of T cell receptor beta chains from one sample in a study of cytomegalovirus exposure and HLA in healthy donors. Produced via immunoSEQ multiplex PCR; TCRdb's table is partial and in-frame only. Counted here are fewer than 150,000 clones, roughly nine tenths occurring once; the ten biggest clones make up 4.4%. Sequenced sample: PBMCs. The receptors stem from a man between 18 and 35 years old in good health and CMV-seropositive. Each CDR3 is given with its conserved first and last residue. Each record gives: V gene, D gene, J gene, clone size, CDR3 DNA, CDR3 protein. A D gene is named only where the DNA matches it firmly. Clone size is stated in some rows and not others, as once, few, many or a class when expanded.

v_gene: TRBV7-8
d_gene: .
j_gene: TRBJ1-4
abundance: once
CDR3nt: TGTGCCAGCAGCTTAGAGGCAGGGCTGGGTCGAAAACTGTTTTTT
CDR3aa: CASSLEAGLGRKLFF

v_gene: TRBV4-1
d_gene: TRBD2
j_gene: TRBJ2-1
abundance: .
CDR3nt: TGCGCCAGCAGCCCACTAGCGGGGGGTTACAATGAGCAGTTCTTC
CDR3aa: CASSPLAGGYNEQFF

v_gene: TRBV7-7
d_gene: .
j_gene: TRBJ1-1
abundance: .
CDR3nt: TGTGCCAGCAGTCAAGAGAGGAACACTGAAGCTTTCTTT
CDR3aa: CASSQERNTEAFF

v_gene: TRBV7-9
d_gene: .
j_gene: TRBJ2-3
abundance: .
CDR3nt: TGTGCCAGCCTCGAGGCCATTATGGAGTCTACGCAGTATTTT
CDR3aa: CASLEAIMESTQYF

v_gene: TRBV29-1
d_gene: TRBD1
j_gene: TRBJ2-1
abundance: few
CDR3nt: TGCAGCGTTTGGTCCCCATTGACAGGGGGCAATGAGCAGTTCTTC
CDR3aa: CSVWSPLTGGNEQFF

v_gene: TRBV5-6
d_gene: .
j_gene: TRBJ2-3
abundance: once
CDR3nt: TGTGCCAGCAGCCCTGCACAGGGCTCAGATACGCAGTATTTT
CDR3aa: CASSPAQGSDTQYF

v_gene: TRBV30
d_gene: .
j_gene: TRBJ2-2
abundance: .
CDR3nt: TGTGCCTGGACCCGGGGGTGGGGTGGGAGATTGAGAACCGGGGAGCTGTTTTTT
CDR3aa: CAWTRGWGGRLRTGELFF

v_gene: TRBV6-1
d_gene: .
j_gene: TRBJ2-4
abundance: .
CDR3nt: TGTGCCAGCAAGACACGTAAAAACATTCAGTACTTC
CDR3aa: CASKTRKNIQYF

v_gene: TRBV5-1
d_gene: .
j_gene: TRBJ2-2
abundance: .
CDR3nt: TGCGCCAGCAGCTCAGGGGAATTAAACACCGGGGAGCTGTTTTTT
CDR3aa: CASSSGELNTGELFF

v_gene: TRBV4-3
d_gene: TRBD2
j_gene: TRBJ2-4
abundance: .
CDR3nt: TGCGCCAGCAGAGGTGGGGCGGGGGGCCTTCTAGCCAAAAACATTCAGTACTTC
CDR3aa: CASRGGAGGLLAKNIQYF

v_gene: TRBV2
d_gene: TRBD1
j_gene: TRBJ1-2
abundance: few
CDR3nt: TGTGCCATCAGGACAGGGAACTATGGCTACACCTTC
CDR3aa: CAIRTGNYGYTF

v_gene: TRBV29-1
d_gene: .
j_gene: TRBJ1-1
abundance: .
CDR3nt: TGCAGCGTTGGAAACTTTCCACAGGATGGTACTGAAGCTTTCTTT
CDR3aa: CSVGNFPQDGTEAFF

v_gene: TRBV11-2
d_gene: .
j_gene: TRBJ2-7
abundance: .
CDR3nt: TGTGCCAGCAGCTTGGGGGCAGGTCCCACCTACGAGCAGTACTTC
CDR3aa: CASSLGAGPTYEQYF

v_gene: TRBV11-2
d_gene: .
j_gene: TRBJ1-2
abundance: .
CDR3nt: TGTGCCAGCACCAATTTAGGGGTTGGGTATGGCTACACCTTC
CDR3aa: CASTNLGVGYGYTF

v_gene: TRBV27
d_gene: TRBD2
j_gene: TRBJ2-5
abundance: .
CDR3nt: TGTGCCAGCAGTGGGGTAGCGGGGGCCCCCGAGGCCCAGTACTTC
CDR3aa: CASSGVAGAPEAQYF

v_gene: TRBV7-9
d_gene: TRBD1
j_gene: TRBJ2-2
abundance: .
CDR3nt: TGTGCCAGCAGCTTGGACAGGGGGAACACCGGGGAGCTGTTTTTT
CDR3aa: CASSLDRGNTGELFF

v_gene: TRBV7-6
d_gene: .
j_gene: TRBJ2-2
abundance: .
CDR3nt: TGTGCCAGCAGCTTAGCCCGTTGGCGGGGACCGAACACCGGGGAGCTGTTTTTT
CDR3aa: CASSLARWRGPNTGELFF